This TCR beta chain is from a study of blood T cell repertoires in COVID-19. Study summary: Samples came from the United States, Italy and Spain, spanning acute and convalescent COVID-19. PBMCs, B-cell-depleted T cells, or T cells provided the cDNA or gDNA that made up the material.

CDR3 size: 17 residues. The germline V gene encodes CDR1 SGHVS and CDR2 FNYEAQ. The ends lost 3 bases at V and 5 bases at J; junction bases unmatched: 12. In the original analysis: Researchers report that nucleated cell counts were estimated from reference gene primer amplification. Clones were sequenced by immunoSEQ multiplex PCR, and TCRdb holds only the in-frame ones, with some missing. The DNA gave D and trimming, while V, J and clone size come from that table. Here the sample spans about 75,000 clones, less than 85% being singletons. Material for sequencing was peripheral blood. This rearrangement joins TRBV7-6 to TRBJ2-2, with 7 bases fitting TRBD2. The origin of this receptor is a woman older than 75 with active or convalescent COVID-19. The CDR3 sequence: CASSLGGSSFGTGELFF. The CDR3 DNA is TGTGCCAGCAGCTTGGGCGGGAGTTCATTTGGGACCGGGGAGCTGTTTTTT.